Following are 27 T cell receptor beta chains from one sample sequenced in a study of quantifying T cell responses using KT2 cells. At the level of the study: RNA was reverse transcribed with TCR alpha and beta constant-region primers.

The cDNA 3' end received a ligated oligonucleotide with a UMI. The first PCR ran approximately 4 cycles with an equimolar RC1.1 and RC1.2 beta primer mix. MiXCR, applied by TCRdb to the UMI-ligation and nested PCR reads, yields one record per CDR3 protein. The sample carries roughly 38,000 distinct CDR3 sequences, about a sixth recorded once. Specimen: PBMCs spiked with cells of the T cell clone KT2. The source is a human donor.

This clonotype was seen at least ten times. This chain joins TRBV20-1 and TRBJ2-7; D is perhaps TRBD2 (5 bases). This CDR3 is built from 14 residues. V shed 0 bases and J shed 4 bases, with 13 bases lying between them. Germline CDR1 is DFQATT and CDR2 is SNEGSKA (reference sequence). Written as DNA, the CDR3 is TGCAGTGCTAGAGATTTCGGGATCCCGTACGAGCAGTACTTC. It yields the protein CSARDFGIPYEQYF.

The chain employs TRBV3-1 and TRBJ2-7; 10 bases are shared with TRBD1. CDR1 and CDR2 from the germline V gene are LGHDT and YNNKEL (reference sequence). This CDR3 has 16 residues. After removal of 0 bases from V and 1 base from J, the junction contained 3 bases not matched to a gene. Here the CDR3 reads CASSQDSDRGSYEQYF. CDR3 DNA: TGTGCCAGCAGCCAAGATTCGGACAGGGGGTCCTACGAGCAGTACTTC.

This clonotype was counted between two and nine times. This CDR3 is CASNNRVRYGYTF. CDR3 nucleotide sequence: TGTGCCAGCAACAACAGGGTTCGGTATGGCTACACCTTC. This sequence joins TRBV2 and TRBJ1-2, with D possibly TRBD1 on 6 matching bases. V lost 7 bases, J lost 5 bases, and 14 bases lay in between. The germline V gene encodes CDR1 SNHLY and CDR2 FYNNEI. CDR3 length: 13 amino acids.

V gene TRBV5-5 combines with J gene TRBJ1-6; D possibly corresponds to TRBD1 (6 bases). V was clipped by 1 base and J by 2 bases, with 10 bases between them. This CDR3 has 16 amino acids. In germline, CDR1 is SGHKS, CDR2 YYEKEE (reference sequence). As DNA, the CDR3 is TGTGCCAGCAGCTTGAGGGGGTTAACCTATAATTCACCCCTCCACTTT. Translation gives CASSLRGLTYNSPLHF.

This clonotype was counted only a few times. The chain joins TRBV6-5 to TRBJ1-2; D not certain. V lost 7 bases to trimming and J lost 4 bases, with 19 bases between them. The CDR3 is 15 amino acids. In germline, CDR1 is MNHEY, CDR2 SVGAGI. Here the CDR3 reads CASKPTPVEVYGYTF. Here the CDR3 DNA reads TGTGCCAGCAAACCTACCCCGGTGGAGGTCTATGGCTACACCTTC.

This clonotype has a handful of counts. No DNA is shown, since the ends of the CDR3 on it are uncertain; the CDR3 is the one TCRdb lists. The chain uses TRBV12-3 or TRBV12-4 and TRBJ1-2; the table's D call, TRBD1, has no DNA check behind it. Ends included, the CDR3 has 13 residues. The chain's CDR3 is CASSFGPGVGYTF.

By sample fraction, this clonotype is medium-sized. J is TRBJ2-4 and V is TRBV24-1; D perhaps matches TRBD1 (6 bases). The CDR3 has 12 amino acids. Germline V gene lookup returns CDR1 KGHDR and CDR2 SFDVKD. The V end lost 6 bases, the J end lost 13 bases, and 15 bases lay between the germline ends. Here the CDR3 reads CATSTISGHQYF. DNA for the CDR3: TGTGCCACCAGTACGATATCGGGACACCAGTACTTC.

The chain is built from TRBV10-3 and TRBJ2-1; 8 nucleotides agree with TRBD2. Germline-derived CDR1 and CDR2 are ENHRY and SYGVKD. The trim removed 4 bases at V and 7 bases at J, leaving 6 bases unmatched. This CDR3 is 14 amino acids long. The CDR3 region is CAISASGRLNEQFF. The CDR3, as DNA: TGTGCCATCAGTGCCAGCGGGAGATTGAATGAGCAGTTCTTC.

This clonotype occurred a few times. The chain has TRBV6-2 or TRBV6-3 and TRBJ2-7, with 10 bases identical to TRBD2. This CDR3 has 15 amino acids. The germline gives CDR1 MNHEY, CDR2 SVGEGT. Trimming took 6 bases from V and 6 from J; bases not matched to a gene: 11. CDR3 residues: CASRHRLAGVVEQYF. The CDR3 DNA reads TGTGCCAGCAGACACAGGCTAGCGGGAGTTGTCGAGCAGTACTTC.

The gene calls are TRBV12-3 or TRBV12-4 and TRBJ2-2; 8 bases are shared with TRBD2. CDR3 length: 17 residues. The V segment lost 3 bases and the J segment 1 base; nucleotides outside the gene matches: 7. The CDR3 DNA reads as TGTGCCAGCAGTTTCCCGTTACGGGGGGGGAACACCGGGGAGCTGTTTTTT. As protein: CASSFPLRGGNTGELFF.

This clonotype was observed a handful of times. CDR3 DNA: TGTGCCTGGAGTGTCATGTTAACTTCTCAGCCCCAGCATTTT. This codes for CAWSVMLTSQPQHF. J is TRBJ1-5 and V is TRBV30; D ambiguous. The CDR3 runs to 14 residues. V lost 0 bases to trimming and J lost 6 bases, with 12 bases between them. Germline CDR1 GTSNPN, CDR2 SVGIG (reference sequence). Full variable domain (outside the CDR3, taken from reference TRBV30 and TRBJ1-5): SQTIHQWPATLVQPVGSPLSLECTVEGTSNPNLYWYRQAAGRGLQLLFYSVGIGQISSEVPQNLSASRPQDRQFILSSKKLLLSDSGFYLCAWSVMLTSQPQHFGDGTRLSIL.

This chain links TRBV14 with TRBJ2-7; D gene unclear. Trimming cost V 0 bases and J 5 bases, with 5 bases left between them. The V gene's germline CDR1 is SGHDN and CDR2 FVKESK. The CDR3 extends over 12 amino acids. The CDR3 loop reads CASSQDPDEQYF. In DNA form, the CDR3 reads TGTGCCAGCAGCCAAGATCCAGACGAGCAGTACTTC.

This clonotype was detected only once. The V gene is TRBV7-8, the J gene TRBJ2-2, with D perhaps TRBD1 (5 bases). This CDR3 is 15 amino acids long. Germline CDR1 reads SGHVS; CDR2 reads FQNEAQ. The V and J ends lost 1 base and 4 bases respectively, with 10 bases between them. For the CDR3, the DNA is TGTGCCAGCAGCTTAGAGGGGTGGAGCACCGGGGAGCTGTTTTTT. Its protein is CASSLEGWSTGELFF. Full variable domain (remainder filled in from reference TRBV7-8 and TRBJ2-2): GAGVSQSPRYKVAKRGQDVALRCDPISGHVSLFWYQQALGQGPEFLTYFQNEAQLDKSGLPSDRFFAERPEGSVSTLKIQRTQQEDSAVYLCASSLEGWSTGELFFGEGSRLTVL.

The chain joins TRBV2 to TRBJ1-3; 8 bases align to TRBD1. Trimming took 7 bases from V and 3 from J; bases not matched to a gene: 14. This CDR3 is 17 amino acids long. Germline V gene lookup returns CDR1 SNHLY and CDR2 FYNNEI. In nucleotides, the CDR3 is TGTGCCAGCAACCAGGGGGCGCCTGGAGTCGGTGGAAACACCATATATTTT. It translates to CASNQGAPGVGGNTIYF.

This clonotype was recorded at least ten times. This sequence joins TRBV20-1 and TRBJ1-1, with TRBD1 as a possible D gene (6 bases). The length of the CDR3 is 15 residues. Germline V lookup: CDR1 DFQATT, CDR2 SNEGSKA (reference sequence). Trimming removed 0 bases at V and 12 bases at J, with 23 bases between. CDR3 in amino acids: CSARDLGVGTRRTFF. DNA of the CDR3: TGCAGTGCTAGAGATCTTGGGGTCGGGACACGGCGGACTTTCTTT.

This clonotype was picked up many times. The CDR3 loop is CASSEARGQGRYEQYF. CDR3 nucleotides: TGTGCCAGCAGTGAAGCAAGGGGACAGGGGAGGTACGAGCAGTACTTC. This sequence joins TRBV6-1 and TRBJ2-7; 10 bases match TRBD1. J gave up 4 bases and V 0 bases, and 6 bases lay outside the gene matches. This CDR3 is 16 amino acids long. Germline loops: CDR1 MNHNS, CDR2 SASEGT.

The rearrangement joins TRBV5-5 to TRBJ2-3, with 8 bases aligning to TRBD2. The germline gives CDR1 SGHKS, CDR2 YYEKEE (reference sequence). V gave up 2 bases and J gave up 0 bases; unmatched junction bases: 14. The length of the CDR3 is 19 residues. In DNA, the CDR3 is TGTGCCAGCAGCTTATTTGGCGCGGGCGGGAGGCGCAGCACAGATACGCAGTATTTT. It is translated as CASSLFGAGGRRSTDTQYF. Complete variable domain (other parts from reference TRBV5-5 and TRBJ2-3): DAGVTQSPTHLIKTRGQQVTLRCSPISGHKSVSWYQQVLGQGPQFIFQYYEKEERGRGNFPDRFSARQFPNYSSELNVNALLLGDSALYLCASSLFGAGGRRSTDTQYFGPGTRLTVL.

This clonotype was detected only a few times. The chain carries TRBV20-1 and TRBJ2-1; the D is unclear. The V end was cut by 3 bases, the J end by 0 bases, with 9 bases between. CDR1 is DFQATT, CDR2 SNEGSKA, per germline (reference sequence). This CDR3 contains 14 residues. CDR3 amino acids: CSASSTSSYNEQFF. CDR3 bases: TGCAGTGCTAGCTCGACGAGCTCCTACAATGAGCAGTTCTTC.

This clonotype was seen more than once but under ten times. The chain has TRBV6-6 and TRBJ1-1, with 7 bases fitting TRBD1. Unmatched junction bases numbered 6, after V lost 8 bases and J lost 3 bases. The CDR3 is 13 amino acids. Germline V gene data show CDR1 as MNHNY and CDR2 as SVGAGI (reference sequence). The CDR3, as DNA: TGTGCCAGCGGGACAGATTGGGACACTGAAGCTTTCTTT. Amino acid sequence: CASGTDWDTEAFF.

The chain uses TRBV12-5 and TRBJ1-5; D remains ambiguous. From germline, CDR1 is LGHNT and CDR2 FRNRAP. The CDR3 is 16 amino acids. Trimming took off 2 bases at V and 2 bases at J, with 13 bases between the two ends. CDR3 nucleotide sequence: TGTGCTAGTGGTTTGATCCCCCTGAGGGGCAATCAGCCCCAGCATTTT. Its translation: CASGLIPLRGNQPQHF. The whole variable domain, filled in from reference TRBV12-5 and TRBJ1-5, reads DARVTQTPRHKVTEMGQEVTMRCQPILGHNTVFWYRQTMMQGLELLAYFRNRAPLDDSGMPKDRFSAEMPDATLATLKIQPSEPRDSAVYFCASGLIPLRGNQPQHFGDGTRLSIL.

This chain joins TRBV20-1 and TRBJ1-3, with D possibly TRBD1 on 5 matching bases. The V and J ends lost 3 bases and 0 bases respectively, with 18 bases between them. This CDR3 has 17 amino acids. Germline values: CDR1 DFQATT, CDR2 SNEGSKA (reference sequence). This CDR3 reads CSASPLGGSFSGNTIYF. The CDR3 DNA is TGCAGTGCTAGCCCCCTGGGGGGATCGTTCTCTGGAAACACCATATATTTT.

This rearrangement joins TRBV2 to TRBJ2-7, with 11 bases matching TRBD2. This CDR3 region has 20 residues. The germline gives CDR1 SNHLY, CDR2 FYNNEI. The V gene end was trimmed by 0 bases and the J gene end by 2 bases; junction bases not matched to a gene: 15. The CDR3 reads CASSEALRLAGGPSTYEQYF. The CDR3 DNA reads TGTGCCAGCAGTGAAGCCCTAAGGCTAGCGGGAGGCCCGTCCACCTACGAGCAGTACTTC.

The chain has TRBV5-1 and TRBJ1-6, with TRBD1 as a possible D gene (5 bases). The CDR3 is 16 residues long. With 0 bases removed from V and 7 bases from J, the gap between germline ends came to 14 bases. The germline CDR1 and CDR2 sequences are SGHRS and YFSETQ. The CDR3 loop reads CASSLVNTGPNSPLHF. The CDR3 DNA sequence: TGCGCCAGCAGCTTGGTGAATACGGGACCGAATTCACCCCTCCACTTT. Complete variable domain (other parts from reference TRBV5-1 and TRBJ1-6): KAGVTQTPRYLIKTRGQQVTLSCSPISGHRSVSWYQQTPGQGLQFLFEYFSETQRNKGNFPGRFSGRQFSNSRSEMNVSTLELGDSALYLCASSLVNTGPNSPLHFGNGTRLTVT.

The chain couples TRBV6-1 to TRBJ1-3; D is ambiguous. V lost 0 bases, J lost 1 base, and 13 bases lay in between. The CDR3 covers 17 residues. Germline loops: CDR1 MNHNS, CDR2 SASEGT. CDR3 in DNA: TGTGCCAGCAGTGAAGCTCCGGGCCGACCGTCTGGAAACACCATATATTTT. This gives the protein CASSEAPGRPSGNTIYF.

This clonotype appeared many times. One end of the junction does not line up with germline, which may come from a read error. The chain couples TRBV4-1 to TRBJ2-1; 10 bases are shared with TRBD2. Looked up from germline, CDR1 is MGHRA and CDR2 is YSYEKL. This CDR3 region has 14 residues. The CDR3 DNA follows: TGCGCCAGCAGCCAAGATAGGTCTGGACTAGCGGTGGTCTTC. This codes for CASSQDRSGLAVVF.

This clonotype showed up many times. CDR3 in DNA: TGTGCCAGCTCACCAGAGGCGGGTCCCCAAGATACGCAGTATTTT. Translation gives CASSPEAGPQDTQYF. The chain recombines TRBV18 with TRBJ2-3; perhaps TRBD2 as D (5 bases). Trimming shortened V by 2 bases and J by 5 bases, and 14 bases separated the two germline ends. The germline V gene encodes CDR1 KGHSH and CDR2 LQKENI. The CDR3 runs 15 residues.

V is TRBV20-1 and J is TRBJ1-1; D not certain. The V gene lost 1 base and the J gene lost 6 bases, with 9 bases spanning the gap. Germline CDR1 and CDR2: DFQATT and SNEGSKA (reference sequence). This CDR3 region has 12 residues. The CDR3 region has the DNA TGCAGTGCTAGAGCTCCAGGCGCTGAAGCTTTCTTT. Translating it yields CSARAPGAEAFF.